This T cell receptor beta chain was found in a study of early T cells in non-severe SARS-CoV-2 infection. Study background: Sequencing targeted bulk RNA from unsorted whole blood, leaving chains unpaired.

For this clonotype: Its antigen is still unknown. An end of the junction does not agree with germline; a read error may underlie this.

Findings and limits, study-wide: CD4 and private specificities were missed by VDJdb matching, which favored anti-spike CD8 responses.

Individual cDNA molecules received unique molecular identifiers during library preparation. TCRdb processed the 5' RACE reads anew with MiXCR; each CDR3 protein has one entry. The sample shows some 34,000 distinct CDR3 sequences, around 6.8% of them seen only once. The CDR3 is made up of 11 amino acids. Germline V CDR1 and CDR2: SEHNR, FQNEAQ (reference sequence). This sequence originates from an adult who was a healthcare worker with PCR-confirmed SARS-CoV-2 infection or an uninfected control (not recorded which). The rearrangement uses TRBV7-9 and TRBJ2-7; D ambiguous. This specimen consisted of whole blood, obtained at baseline. The CDR3 region is CANSLNYEQYF. CDR3 sequence (DNA): TGTGCCAACAGCCTTAACTACGAGCAGTACTTC.